This TCR beta chain was recovered during a study of PD-1 blockade in classical Hodgkin lymphoma. Across the whole study: Patients were dosed intravenously with nivolumab at 3 mg/kg every 2 weeks.

Some clones are missing from TCRdb's copy, which holds only in-frame ones; the method was immunoSEQ multiplex PCR. This table holds around 10,000 clones, roughly three quarters found once. Trimming left V 1 base short and J 0 bases short, with 7 bases between. The CDR3 length is 14 residues. Germline CDR1 SGHNT, CDR2 YYREEE (reference sequence). All patients relapsed after autologous stem cell transplantation, and brentuximab vedotin exposure varied. This clone has a single count. The TCR originated in a human donor with classical Hodgkin lymphoma. The sequencing used peripheral blood mononuclear cells (PBMCs), collected before the second cycle of nivolumab. The chain links TRBV5-4 to TRBJ1-1, with unresolved D. CDR3 sequence (DNA): TGTGCCAGCAGCTTGCGGGATATGAACACTGAAGCTTTCTTT. The encoded protein is CASSLRDMNTEAFF.